This T cell receptor (beta chain) stems from a study of T cells after yellow fever vaccination. Overall study findings and caveats: Reappearance after the booster was seen for most primary-vaccination clones, at 95% to 97% CD4 and 85% to 90% CD8. Weaker overall, the secondary response nonetheless peaked faster (day 5 versus 15). Abundant bulk-derived clonotypes could contaminate FACS-sorted repertoires.

In the case of this clonotype: Its target is unknown.

5'RACE template switching added a universal primer site and UMIs to TCR cDNA. TCRdb reprocessed the 5' RACE reads via MiXCR and lists one record per CDR3 protein. The table includes about 300,000 distinct CDR3 sequences, around 3.9% detected once. The sample here was PBMCs, taken 5 days after the yellow fever booster vaccination. The TCR comes from a man younger than 30 who received the YFV17D yellow fever vaccine.

For the CDR3, the DNA is TGCGCCAGCAGTTACAGTACAGGGATCTGGGAGCAGTTCTTC. Its protein is CASSYSTGIWEQFF. The chain carries TRBV5-1 and TRBJ2-1; weak D call: TRBD1 (6 bases). The CDR3 runs to 14 residues. The V gene's germline CDR1 is SGHRS and CDR2 YFSETQ. The V end was cut by 5 bases, the J end by 10 bases, with 19 bases between. The variable domain in full, with the rest retrieved from reference TRBV5-1 and TRBJ2-1, is KAGVTQTPRYLIKTRGQQVTLSCSPISGHRSVSWYQQTPGQGLQFLFEYFSETQRNKGNFPGRFSGRQFSNSRSEMNVSTLELGDSALYLCASSYSTGIWEQFFGPGTRLTVL.